This record covers a single T cell receptor beta chain. Authors' methods: Reference gene primer amplification in the assay estimated nucleated cell counts. TCRdb keeps only in-frame clones here, not all; method: immunoSEQ multiplex PCR. That table is the source of V, J and clone size, and D and trimming were worked out from the DNA. The sample carries approximately 150,000 clones, about 86% recorded once. The data stem from a study of blood T cell repertoires in COVID-19. About the study: Donors in the United States, Italy and Spain gave samples during acute or convalescent COVID-19. The analysed material was cDNA or gDNA that came from T cells, B-cell-depleted T cells, or PBMCs.

The CDR3 is 17 amino acids. V lost 1 base and J 2 bases, leaving 14 bases between the germline ends. Germline V gene sequence: CDR1 SGHVS, CDR2 FNYEAQ. The clonotype was recovered from a woman in her sixties with acute or convalescent COVID-19. The sequenced sample consisted of peripheral blood. The rearrangement uses TRBV7-6 and TRBJ2-2, with a possible D match to TRBD2 (5 bases). CDR3 region: CASSLGFGEINTGELFF. The CDR3 coding sequence is TGTGCCAGCAGCTTAGGGTTCGGGGAGATAAACACCGGGGAGCTGTTTTTT.